This TCR beta chain came from a study of cytomegalovirus exposure and HLA in healthy donors. Amplification used 60 Vbeta primers and 13 Jbeta primers. Assay: immunoSEQ multiplex PCR; the TCRdb copy retains only in-frame clones and omits some. The specimen's table records 130,000 or so clones. Germline V gives CDR1 SGDLS, CDR2 YYNGEE. The CDR3 totals 15 residues. V was clipped by 4 bases and J by 3 bases; unmatched bases: 9. This clonotype was obtained from a woman in her 40s in good health and CMV-seropositive. This chain connects TRBV9 to TRBJ2-7; 8 bases align to TRBD1. The sequenced sample consisted of PBMCs. DNA for the CDR3: TGTGCCAGCAGCCCGAGGGACAGGAGGAACTACGAGCAGTACTTC. Protein sequence: CASSPRDRRNYEQYF.